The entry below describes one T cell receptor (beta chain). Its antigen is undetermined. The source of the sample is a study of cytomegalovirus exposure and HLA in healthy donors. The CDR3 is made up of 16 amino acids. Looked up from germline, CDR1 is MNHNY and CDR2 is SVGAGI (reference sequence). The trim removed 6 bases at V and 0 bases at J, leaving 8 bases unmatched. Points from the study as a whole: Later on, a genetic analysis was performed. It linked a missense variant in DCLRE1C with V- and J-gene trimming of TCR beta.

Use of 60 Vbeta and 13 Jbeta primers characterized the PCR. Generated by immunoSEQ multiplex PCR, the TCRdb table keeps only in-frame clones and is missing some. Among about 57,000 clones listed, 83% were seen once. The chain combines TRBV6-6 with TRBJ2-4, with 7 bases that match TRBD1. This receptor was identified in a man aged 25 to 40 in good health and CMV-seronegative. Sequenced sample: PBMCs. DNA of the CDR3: TGTGCCAGCAGGTCGACAGGGTTGGGAGCCAAAAACATTCAGTACTTC. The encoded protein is CASRSTGLGAKNIQYF.